This T cell receptor (beta chain) was sequenced for a study of patients and donors after allogeneic stem cell transplantation (dated by TCRdb to about 2020). This clonotype was observed a handful of times. The clone's antigen remains unknown. The input lacks base qualities; no much larger clone sits a single base away. The library was generated by RT-PCR. These reads were obtained on a NextSeq 550. TCRdb reprocessing: public reads trimmed at Q25 with fastp, clones called with MiXCR, in-frame beta chains kept. Here each entry gathers all rows of one CDR3 protein and keeps the most common genes and DNA. The sample includes 390,000 or so distinct CDR3 sequences, with roughly 16% observed a single time. The ten biggest clones cover around 7.2% of the sample. The CDR3, from cysteine to phenylalanine, totals 10 residues. Left in the record is the CDR3 DNA by itself, 30 bases read in frame from the first base. CDR1 is given as DFQATT and CDR2 as SNEGSKA, both from the germline V gene (reference sequence).

Material: blood, either unsorted or a sorted T cell fraction (not recorded which). This sequence was found in a human donor who was either an allogeneic HSCT recipient or a stem cell or donor lymphocyte infusion donor (not recorded which). It is not recorded whose cells these are; they may come from a transplant donor. The chain was built from TRBV20-1 and TRBJ1-1, with the D gene uncertain. CDR3 protein: CSAGLSEAFF. At the DNA level, the sequence is TGCAGCGCGGGGTTGTCTGAAGCTTTCTTT.